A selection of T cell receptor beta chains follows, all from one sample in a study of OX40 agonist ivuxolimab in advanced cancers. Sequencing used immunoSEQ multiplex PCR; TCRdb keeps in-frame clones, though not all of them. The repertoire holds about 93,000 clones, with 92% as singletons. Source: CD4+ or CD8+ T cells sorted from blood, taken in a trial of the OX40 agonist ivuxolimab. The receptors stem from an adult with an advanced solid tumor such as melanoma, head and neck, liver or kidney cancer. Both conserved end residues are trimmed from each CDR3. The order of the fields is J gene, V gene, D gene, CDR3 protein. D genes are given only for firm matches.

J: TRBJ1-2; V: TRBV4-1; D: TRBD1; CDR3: ASSRETGSNYGYT
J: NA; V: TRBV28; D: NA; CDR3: ASTKGRGYEQY
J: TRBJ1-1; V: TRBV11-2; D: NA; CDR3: ASSLVGNEAF
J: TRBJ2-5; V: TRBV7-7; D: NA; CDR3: ASSPGLEQETQY
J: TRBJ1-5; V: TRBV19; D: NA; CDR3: ATKGAWVISNQPQH
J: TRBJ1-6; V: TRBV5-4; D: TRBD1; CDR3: ASSLDRSSSYNSPLH
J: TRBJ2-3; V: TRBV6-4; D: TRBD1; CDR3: ASSAFRTGSTDTQY
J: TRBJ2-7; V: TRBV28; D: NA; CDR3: ASRGASSYEQY
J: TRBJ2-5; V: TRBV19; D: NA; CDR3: ASTPGGGQETQY
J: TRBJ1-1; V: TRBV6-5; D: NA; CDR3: ASSYNPVMNTEAF
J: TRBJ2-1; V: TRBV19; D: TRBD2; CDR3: ASSRTSGSRDEQF
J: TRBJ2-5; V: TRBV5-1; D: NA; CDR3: ASSPYMGAETQY
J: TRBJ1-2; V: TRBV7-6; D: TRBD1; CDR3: ASSFGQGAGGYT
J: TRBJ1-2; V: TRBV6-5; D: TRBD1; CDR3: ASKTGWSSNYGYT
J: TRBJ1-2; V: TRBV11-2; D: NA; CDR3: ASTARQSNYGYT
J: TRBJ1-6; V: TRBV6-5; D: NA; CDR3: ASSLRQGTPLH
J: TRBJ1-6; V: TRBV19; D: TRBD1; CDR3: ASSGGTVHNSPLH
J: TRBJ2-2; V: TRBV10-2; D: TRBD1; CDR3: ASSTGGSTGELF
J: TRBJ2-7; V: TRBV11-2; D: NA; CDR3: ASSSGLLYYEQY
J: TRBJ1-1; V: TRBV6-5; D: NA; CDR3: ASKRERDTEAF
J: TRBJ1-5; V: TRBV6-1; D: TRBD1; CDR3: ASRDREANQPQH
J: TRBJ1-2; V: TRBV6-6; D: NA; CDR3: ASSYRDYGYT
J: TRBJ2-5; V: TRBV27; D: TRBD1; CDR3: ASSRQGARDISAQY
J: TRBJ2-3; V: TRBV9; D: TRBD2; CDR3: ASSVDPAGGPTDTQY
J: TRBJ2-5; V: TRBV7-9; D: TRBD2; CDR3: ASSQSGEETQY
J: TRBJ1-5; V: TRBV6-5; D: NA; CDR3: ASRLDNAAQPQH
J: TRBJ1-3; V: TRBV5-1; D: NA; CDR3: ASSSGGVAGNTIY
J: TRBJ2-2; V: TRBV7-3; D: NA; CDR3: ASSPGIGELF
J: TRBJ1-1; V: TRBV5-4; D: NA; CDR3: ASSLAGAERGAF
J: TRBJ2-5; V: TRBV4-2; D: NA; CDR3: ASSQVPGVETQY
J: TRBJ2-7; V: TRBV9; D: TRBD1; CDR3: ASSVGGTGDYEQY
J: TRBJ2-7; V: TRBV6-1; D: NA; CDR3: ASITAPSSYEQY
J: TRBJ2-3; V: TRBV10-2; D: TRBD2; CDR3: ASRGTSGTDTQY
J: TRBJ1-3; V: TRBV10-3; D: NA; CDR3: ATRTWTSGISGNTIY
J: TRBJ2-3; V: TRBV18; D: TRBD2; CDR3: ASSPSTSGVADTQY
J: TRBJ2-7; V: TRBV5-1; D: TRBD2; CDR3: ASSTGLAGANEQY
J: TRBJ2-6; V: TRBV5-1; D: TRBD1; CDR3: ASSRQGRGSGANVLT
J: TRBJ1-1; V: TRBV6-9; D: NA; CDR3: ASSPPGEAF
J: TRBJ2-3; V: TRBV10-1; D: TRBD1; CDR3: ASSATGVADTQY
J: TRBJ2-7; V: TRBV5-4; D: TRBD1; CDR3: ASSLGTGGLKEQY
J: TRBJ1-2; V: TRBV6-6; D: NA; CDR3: ASSLRGHGYT
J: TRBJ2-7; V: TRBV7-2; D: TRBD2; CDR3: ASSLASGGSYEQY